Listed below are T cell receptor beta chains from one sample, sequenced in a study of cytotoxic CD8 clonotypes in ibrutinib-treated CLL. The repertoire was sequenced with immunoSEQ multiplex PCR; TCRdb's copy has only in-frame clones and lacks some. The data contain about 140,000 clones, 60% to 85% of them singletons. The sample consisted of PBMCs, taken after 12 months of ibrutinib treatment. The receptors were sampled from a human donor with chronic lymphocytic leukemia. Each CDR3 is given with its conserved first and last residue. The D gene is left open where the match is weak. Some rows mark clone size as missing; the rest say once, few, many or name a class of expanded clone.

TRBD2,few,TRBJ2-5,TRBV5-6,CASSLRGGEEETQYF,TGTGCCAGCAGCTTGCGTGGGGGGGAGGAAGAGACCCAGTACTTC
.,.,TRBJ1-3,TRBV10-3,CASGGEISGNTIYF,TGTGCCTCGGGGGGGGAGATCTCTGGAAACACCATATATTTT
.,.,TRBJ1-3,TRBV30,CAWSPISGNTIYF,TGTGCCTGGAGTCCTATAAGTGGAAACACCATATATTTT
.,.,TRBJ2-7,TRBV30,CAWSRGNEQYF,TGTGCCTGGAGTCGGGGAAACGAGCAGTACTTC
.,.,TRBJ2-3,TRBV9,CASSAPVRGSTDTQYF,TGTGCCAGCAGCGCCCCCGTTAGAGGTAGCACAGATACGCAGTATTTT
.,.,TRBJ1-1,TRBV7-8,CASSLDVPPLDTEAFF,TGTGCCAGCAGCTTAGACGTCCCCCCGTTGGACACTGAAGCTTTCTTT
.,once,TRBJ2-5,TRBV21-1,CAHKGRRVQETQYF,TGTGCCCACAAAGGTAGGAGGGTTCAAGAGACCCAGTACTTC
.,.,TRBJ2-5,TRBV19,CASGEGVATQYF,TGTGCCAGTGGGGAAGGAGTGGCGACCCAGTACTTC
.,.,TRBJ1-2,TRBV29-1,CSVMTDSYGYTF,TGCAGCGTCATGACAGATTCCTATGGCTACACCTTC
.,few,TRBJ1-2,TRBV18,CASSPPGDGYTF,TGTGCCAGCTCACCACCAGGGGATGGCTACACCTTC
.,.,TRBJ1-2,TRBV29-1,CSVDRDSSVLYGYTF,TGCAGCGTGGACAGAGATTCATCCGTGCTCTATGGCTACACCTTC
.,.,TRBJ1-2,TRBV28,CASSSPRGWYGYTF,TGTGCCAGCAGTAGCCCTCGGGGATGGTATGGCTACACCTTC
.,few,TRBJ2-1,TRBV5-1,CASSLEWNEQFF,TGCGCCAGCAGCTTGGAGTGGAATGAGCAGTTCTTC
.,.,TRBJ2-3,TRBV9,CASSPVFGDTQYF,TGTGCCAGCAGCCCGGTGTTCGGAGATACGCAGTATTTT
TRBD1,.,TRBJ1-1,TRBV7-2,CASSVASGQGWAFF,TGTGCCAGCAGCGTAGCCTCGGGACAGGGATGGGCTTTCTTT
.,.,TRBJ1-4,TRBV27,CASRIWTDEKLFF,TGTGCCAGCAGGATTTGGACAGATGAAAAACTGTTTTTT
TRBD1,few,TRBJ1-5,TRBV10-3,CAIRAGGDQPQHF,TGTGCCATCAGGGCAGGGGGGGATCAGCCCCAGCATTTT
TRBD1,.,TRBJ1-2,TRBV9,CASSTPQGDRVLSGYTF,TGTGCCAGCAGCACCCCACAAGGGGACAGGGTTCTTAGTGGCTACACCTTC
TRBD1,.,TRBJ2-7,TRBV28,CASRPGGFFEQYF,TGTGCCAGCAGGCCAGGGGGCTTCTTCGAGCAGTACTTC
.,.,TRBJ1-6,TRBV6-4,CASREQGGSPLHF,TGTGCCAGCAGAGAACAGGGAGGCTCACCCCTCCACTTT
TRBD1,.,TRBJ2-7,TRBV5-1,CASSPGTASYEQYF,TGCGCCAGCAGCCCCGGGACAGCTTCGTACGAGCAGTACTTC
TRBD1,.,TRBJ1-3,TRBV11-2,CASSPVGTDGNTIYF,TGTGCCAGCAGCCCAGTTGGGACAGATGGAAACACCATATATTTT
.,.,TRBJ1-1,TRBV19,CASSIIRNTEAFF,TGTGCCAGTAGTATAATTCGGAACACTGAAGCTTTCTTT
.,few,TRBJ2-3,TRBV2,CASTPPQGFTDTQYF,TGTGCCAGCACTCCACCCCAGGGGTTTACAGATACGCAGTATTTT
TRBD2,.,TRBJ2-7,TRBV11-2,CASSFGLGYEQYF,TGTGCCAGCAGCTTTGGACTAGGCTACGAGCAGTACTTC
.,.,TRBJ1-1,TRBV7-9,CASSLLSTTEAFF,TGTGCCAGCAGCTTGTTAAGTACAACTGAAGCTTTCTTT
.,.,TRBJ1-2,TRBV6-5,CASSEEGRNYGYTF,TGTGCCAGCAGTGAAGAGGGTCGGAACTATGGCTACACCTTC
TRBD1,.,TRBJ2-6,TRBV28,CASTFGLGQRPGGANVLTF,TGTGCCAGCACCTTCGGCTTGGGACAGCGGCCAGGAGGGGCCAACGTCCTGACTTTC
.,.,TRBJ2-7,TRBV30,CAWSVLGGNGYEQYF,TGTGCCTGGAGTGTACTCGGGGGTAACGGGTACGAGCAGTACTTC
.,.,TRBJ2-1,TRBV7-9,CASSLDWTAVDEQFF,TGTGCCAGCAGCCTCGACTGGACAGCGGTGGATGAGCAGTTCTTC
.,few,TRBJ2-2,TRBV18,CASSPLPGGYTGELFF,TGTGCCAGCTCACCACTTCCGGGGGGCTATACCGGGGAGCTGTTTTTT
.,.,TRBJ2-7,TRBV27,CASSLHLGDTSYEQYF,TGTGCCAGCAGTTTACATCTGGGGGACACCTCCTACGAGCAGTACTTC
TRBD1,few,TRBJ2-7,TRBV27,CASSLVGTVHEQYF,TGTGCCAGCAGTTTAGTCGGGACAGTCCACGAGCAGTACTTC
.,.,TRBJ1-6,TRBV9,CASSVEPATSSSPLHF,TGTGCCAGCAGCGTAGAGCCAGCGACATCGAGTTCACCCCTCCACTTT
.,.,TRBJ2-3,TRBV19,CASSIDGLSTDTQYF,TGTGCCAGTAGTATAGACGGCCTGAGCACAGATACGCAGTATTTT
TRBD1,.,TRBJ2-5,TRBV27,CASSYDRDRALRGTQYF,TGTGCCAGCAGTTATGACCGGGACAGGGCCCTAAGAGGGACCCAGTACTTC
.,.,TRBJ2-7,TRBV7-2,CASSLGPHNEQYF,TGTGCCAGCAGCTTAGGCCCACACAACGAGCAGTACTTC
.,.,TRBJ2-6,TRBV6-5,CASSYRGRGANVLTF,TGTGCCAGCAGTTACCGGGGGCGCGGGGCCAACGTCCTGACTTTC
.,.,TRBJ1-6,TRBV5-6,CASSLAGANSPLHF,TGTGCCAGCAGCTTGGCCGGAGCTAATTCACCCCTCCACTTT
.,few,TRBJ1-5,TRBV19,CASSIGTQGSNQPQHF,TGTGCCAGTAGTATAGGAACTCAGGGCAGCAATCAGCCCCAGCATTTT
.,many,TRBJ1-3,TRBV30,CAWSGASGNTIYF,TGTGCCTGGAGTGGAGCATCTGGAAACACCATATATTTT
TRBD1,.,TRBJ1-2,TRBV5-1,CASSLAGTGGNGYTF,TGCGCCAGCAGCTTGGCCGGCACAGGGGGCAATGGCTACACCTTC
TRBD1,.,TRBJ2-2,TRBV5-4,CASRAGQGYGDTGELFF,TGTGCCAGCAGGGCTGGACAGGGGTATGGGGACACCGGGGAGCTGTTTTTT
.,.,TRBJ2-1,TRBV9,CASSPAREQFF,TGTGCCAGCAGCCCCGCCCGTGAGCAGTTCTTC
TRBD1,.,TRBJ1-1,TRBV18,CASSPDRALFF,TGTGCCAGCTCACCTGACAGGGCCCTTTTCTTT
TRBD1,.,TRBJ1-1,TRBV7-9,CASSPYRGLMNTEAFF,TGTGCCAGCAGCCCCTACAGGGGGTTAATGAACACTGAAGCTTTCTTT
TRBD2,.,TRBJ2-3,TRBV28,CASSPLGLAGGPTQYF,TGTGCCAGCAGTCCCTTGGGGCTAGCGGGGGGCCCGACGCAGTATTTT
.,.,TRBJ1-4,TRBV5-1,CASSSGNATNEKLFF,TGCGCCAGCAGCTCTGGTAATGCAACTAATGAAAAACTGTTTTTT
.,few,TRBJ1-4,TRBV29-1,CSGGVADEKLFF,TGCAGCGGAGGGGTGGCTGATGAAAAACTGTTTTTT
.,.,TRBJ2-7,TRBV28,CASTPLLGSSYEQYF,TGTGCCAGCACCCCTCTATTAGGGTCCTCCTACGAGCAGTACTTC
TRBD1,.,TRBJ1-4,TRBV6-1,CASSRDRPNEKLFF,TGTGCCAGCAGCAGGGACAGGCCTAATGAAAAACTGTTTTTT
TRBD1,.,TRBJ2-4,TRBV11-3,CASSPPGQENIQYF,TGTGCCAGCAGCCCCCCGGGACAGGAAAACATTCAGTACTTC
.,.,TRBJ1-4,TRBV19,CASSRPTGNEKLFF,TGTGCCAGTAGTAGACCGACGGGTAATGAAAAACTGTTTTTT
TRBD1,.,TRBJ1-2,TRBV7-9,CASSLAGTGGATGYTF,TGTGCCAGCAGCTTGGCCGGGACAGGGGGCGCGACTGGCTACACCTTC
TRBD1,.,TRBJ1-2,TRBV6-5,CASSSPGQGVSYGYTF,TGTGCCAGCAGTTCTCCGGGACAGGGGGTATCCTATGGCTACACCTTC
.,.,TRBJ1-6,TRBV27,CASSPRLTGGAENSPLHF,TGTGCCAGCAGTCCAAGGCTGACTGGGGGCGCAGAAAATTCACCCCTCCACTTT
.,.,TRBJ2-7,TRBV19,CASSIGTGTITSYEQYF,TGTGCCAGTAGTATCGGTACCGGGACAATCACTTCCTACGAGCAGTACTTC
.,.,TRBJ1-1,TRBV30,CAWSVEWTEAFF,TGTGCCTGGAGTGTAGAATGGACTGAAGCTTTCTTT
.,.,TRBJ2-7,TRBV21-1,CASRHDRGLKYEQYF,TGTGCCAGCAGACATGACAGGGGGCTAAAATACGAGCAGTACTTC